The 11 T cell receptor beta chains below all came from one sample that was sequenced in a study of T cells after yellow fever vaccination. TCRdb itself ran the 5' RACE reads through MiXCR, one entry per CDR3 protein. The sample yields a few hundred thousand distinct CDR3 sequences, 6.5% to 8.5% seen once. The sequencing used CD4+ T cells sorted from PBMCs, collected 15 days after the yellow fever booster vaccination. The receptor set was obtained from a man aged 25 to 45 who received the YFV17D yellow fever vaccine.

The chain employs TRBV10-2 and TRBJ2-7; a possible D gene is TRBD2 (6 bases). Trimming took off 6 bases at V and 4 bases at J, with 22 bases between the two ends. There are 16 residues in the CDR3. Germline V gives CDR1 WSHSY, CDR2 SAAADI. Here the CDR3 reads CASSNEIGDFRYEQYF. CDR3 bases: TGCGCCAGCAGCAATGAGATAGGGGACTTTCGGTACGAGCAGTACTTC.

This clonotype was counted many times. The chain combines TRBV7-2 with TRBJ2-4; no clear D gene. The CDR3 totals 14 residues. Germline-derived CDR1 and CDR2 are SGHTA and FQGNSA. V was pared by 5 bases and J by 7 bases, with 15 bases between. The CDR3 region has the DNA TGTGCCAGCAGCCAGTCATCGACTGGGAACATTCAGTACTTC. This gives the protein CASSQSSTGNIQYF.

This chain connects TRBV5-1 to TRBJ2-1; 9 bases line up with TRBD2. The ends lost 4 bases at V and 2 bases at J; junction bases unmatched: 4. The CDR3 totals 15 residues. CDR1 and CDR2 from the germline V gene are SGHRS and YFSETQ. CDR3 DNA: TGCGCCAGCAGCCCTAGCGGGGACCCCTACAATGAGCAGTTCTTC. Protein product: CASSPSGDPYNEQFF.

Ten or more counts support this clonotype. This chain connects TRBV3-1 to TRBJ1-2; D call uncertain. V dropped 4 bases and J dropped 4 bases, with 16 bases sitting between them. The CDR3 runs to 15 residues. The germline V gene encodes CDR1 LGHDT and CDR2 YNNKEL (reference sequence). The CDR3 coding sequence is TGTGCCAGCAGCCCCGTTTTGGGGTCGGGCTATGGCTACACCTTC. Translation: CASSPVLGSGYGYTF.

A few counts support this clonotype. This chain connects TRBV12-3 or TRBV12-4 to TRBJ2-7, with a possible D match to TRBD1 (6 bases). This CDR3 is built from 14 residues. V shed 4 bases and J shed 0 bases, with 10 bases lying between them. This chain's CDR3 is CASSWGRYSYEQYF. CDR3 DNA sequence: TGTGCCAGCAGTTGGGGGCGGTACTCCTACGAGCAGTACTTC.

Many counts were recorded for this clonotype. This rearrangement joins TRBV30 to TRBJ2-7, with 10 bases identical to TRBD2. Looked up from germline, CDR1 is GTSNPN and CDR2 is SVGIG (reference sequence). The CDR3 length is 14 residues. V was clipped by 2 bases and J by 3 bases; unmatched bases: 4. The CDR3 region is CAWSTSGKLYEQYF. The CDR3 DNA sequence: TGTGCCTGGAGTACTAGCGGGAAACTCTACGAGCAGTACTTC.

The chain couples TRBV20-1 to TRBJ2-7; no clear D. Germline V gene lookup returns CDR1 DFQATT and CDR2 SNEGSKA (reference sequence). The CDR3 is 15 amino acids. The germline V and J ends were trimmed by 0 bases and 0 bases, with 12 bases remaining between them. The CDR3 DNA reads TGCAGTGCTAGAGATCCCCGGGCTTTCTCCTACGAGCAGTACTTC. This gives the protein CSARDPRAFSYEQYF.

This clonotype was picked up many times. The chain's CDR3 is CASSVRLAGTDEQFF. CDR3 nucleotides: TGTGCCAGCAGCGTAAGACTAGCGGGAACCGATGAGCAGTTCTTC. The chain couples TRBV11-2 to TRBJ2-1, with 11 positions matching TRBD2. This CDR3 is 15 amino acids long. CDR1 and CDR2 from the germline V gene are SGHAT and FQNNGV. The junction had 8 bases not matched to a gene; V was cut back by 5 bases and J by 8 bases.

This clonotype was detected ten times or more. The chain joins TRBV12-3 or TRBV12-4 to TRBJ1-5; D gene uncertain. This CDR3 comprises 16 residues. V lost 3 bases and J lost 1, with 13 bases in between. The CDR3 DNA sequence: TGTGCCAGCAGTTTCTACGGCTCGGGGAGCAATCAGCCCCAGCATTTT. Protein sequence: CASSFYGSGSNQPQHF.

This clonotype came up a few times. In DNA, the CDR3 is TGTGCCAGCAGCCAAGCTAGACAGGCCCGTCCCTACGAGCAGTACTTC. Translation: CASSQARQARPYEQYF. V and J are TRBV14 and TRBJ2-7, with D tentatively TRBD1 (6 bases). The CDR3 spans 16 residues. V was shortened by 1 base and J by 2 bases, with 15 bases between the two germline ends. Germline V lookup: CDR1 SGHDN, CDR2 FVKESK. Variable domain in full (rest from reference TRBV14 and TRBJ2-7): EAGVTQFPSHSVIEKGQTVTLRCDPISGHDNLYWYRRVMGKEIKFLLHFVKESKQDESGMPNNRFLAERTGGTYSTLKVQPAELEDSGVYFCASSQARQARPYEQYFGPGTRLTVT.

There are many counts of this clonotype. CDR3 coding DNA: TGTGCCAGCAGTCGTAAGGCCACCGGGGAGCTGTTTTTT. Amino acid sequence: CASSRKATGELFF. V and J are TRBV3-1 and TRBJ2-2; D call uncertain. V was pared by 6 bases and J by 4 bases, with 9 bases between. Germline assignment: CDR1 LGHDT and CDR2 YNNKEL (reference sequence). This CDR3 has 13 amino acids.